Presented here are 13 T cell receptor beta chains from one specimen sequenced in a study of blood T cells in healthy people across ages. Primed by a sample-barcoded 5' primer and a J-beta primer mix, a second PCR proceeded for 7 to 11 cycles. TCRdb fed the 5' RACE reads into MiXCR, producing one record per CDR3 protein. The sample has 900,000 to 950,000 distinct CDR3 sequences, almost 30% seen once. Another study also made use of these data, one on T cells of mothers and their children.

What was sequenced was blood. Every receptor here comes from a woman between 35 and 50 years old in good health.

This clonotype was counted at least ten times. This chain joins TRBV7-2 and TRBJ2-4; a possible D gene is TRBD1 (7 bases). V lost 5 bases and J lost 1, with 15 bases in between. The CDR3 extends over 16 amino acids. CDR1 is SGHTA, CDR2 FQGNSA, per germline. The CDR3 nucleotides are TGTGCCAGCAGCAACCAGGGGGGTTTCGCCAAAAACATTCAGTACTTC. It translates to CASSNQGGFAKNIQYF.

CDR3 nucleotides: TGTGCCAGCAGTCCCGCCATCCACGAGCAGTACTTC. It codes for CASSPAIHEQYF. V and J are TRBV6-8 and TRBJ2-5; D gene unclear. The J call may be wrong; the DNA end is better matched by TRBJ2-7. Germline values: CDR1 MNHGY, CDR2 SAAAGT. The CDR3 contains 12 residues.

In this sample, this clonotype turned up many times. The chain uses TRBV6-5 and TRBJ1-2; 9 positions match TRBD1. CDR3 length: 17 residues. Germline V CDR1 and CDR2: MNHEY, SVGAGI. V lost 0 bases and J lost 8; bases outside the gene matches: 13. This CDR3 is CASSYSRYGGTGSGYTF. The DNA of the CDR3 is TGTGCCAGCAGTTACTCGCGCTACGGCGGGACAGGGTCGGGCTACACCTTC.

The sample holds a few counts of this clonotype. A single base separates this from a much larger clone, so it may be a read error. The V and J genes are TRBV20-1 and TRBJ1-1; unclear D gene. This CDR3 contains 12 residues. V was trimmed by 7 bases and J by 1 base, leaving 10 bases between them. The V gene's germline CDR1 is DFQATT and CDR2 SNEGSKA (reference sequence). The CDR3 DNA reads as TGCAGTGTGGTACACTCGAACACTGAAGCTTTCTTT. This codes for CSVVHSNTEAFF.

This clonotype came up a few times. The chain joins TRBV4-2 to TRBJ2-1; D unresolved. Germline assignment: CDR1 LGHNA and CDR2 YNFKEQ. This CDR3 contains 13 residues. V lost 3 bases, J lost 6 bases, and 9 bases lay in between. CDR3 sequence reads: CASSQESSNEQFF. In DNA, the CDR3 is TGTGCCAGCAGCCAGGAAAGTAGCAATGAGCAGTTCTTC.

This clonotype has just one count. J is TRBJ2-5 and V is TRBV30, with 8 bases matching TRBD1. Germline V gene lookup returns CDR1 GTSNPN and CDR2 SVGIG (reference sequence). This CDR3 contains 13 residues. J was trimmed by 11 bases and V by 3 bases; bases with no gene match: 11. CDR3 sequence reads: CAWSLGQAREQYF. CDR3 DNA: TGTGCCTGGAGCCTGGGACAGGCTCGAGAGCAGTACTTC.

The gene calls are TRBV5-1 and TRBJ2-4, with D perhaps TRBD2 (5 bases). The J call is in doubt because the DNA end fits TRBJ2-5 better. The CDR3 is 15 residues long. Looked up from germline, CDR1 is SGHRS and CDR2 is YFSETQ. The CDR3 region is CASSCGGRSGETQYF. The CDR3 region has the DNA TGCGCCAGCAGCTGCGGTGGCAGGTCGGGGGAGACCCAGTACTTC.

This clonotype occurred once. V gene TRBV27 combines with J gene TRBJ2-3, with D uncertain. The CDR3 sequence is 15 residues long. V was trimmed by 6 bases and J by 8 bases, leaving 21 bases between them. The germline V gene has CDR1 MNHEY and CDR2 SMNVEV (reference sequence). The CDR3 DNA reads as TGTGCCAGCAGCCCCGACCGGTACCCCCCAGGTACGCAGTATTTT. Encoded protein: CASSPDRYPPGTQYF.

In the case of this clonotype: A read error is possible here, since a much larger clone lies one base away. The V and J genes are TRBV14 and TRBJ2-4; no definite D call. Trimming pared 4 bases from V and 7 bases from J, leaving 14 bases between. This CDR3 is built from 14 residues. In germline, CDR1 is SGHDN, CDR2 FVKESK. CDR3 coding DNA: TGTGCCAGCAGCCCTCTTGGCTCCGGGAACATTCAGTACTTC. This encodes CASSPLGSGNIQYF.

This clonotype has ten or more counts. CDR3 loop: CASSLAGGANQPQHF. CDR3 DNA sequence: TGCGCCAGCAGCTTGGCCGGCGGGGCCAATCAGCCCCAGCATTTT. The V and J genes are TRBV5-1 and TRBJ1-5, with D perhaps TRBD1 (5 bases). The V gene lost 0 bases and the J gene lost 3 bases, with 10 bases spanning the gap. The V gene's germline CDR1 is SGHRS and CDR2 YFSETQ. The length of the CDR3 is 15 residues.

This clonotype was detected only a few times. V gene TRBV5-4 combines with J gene TRBJ2-7, with D tentatively TRBD1 (5 bases). Between the trimmed V and J ends, which lost 5 bases and 6 bases, there was a span of 12 bases. CDR1 and CDR2 (germline): SGHNT, YYREEE (reference sequence). This CDR3 is 12 amino acids long. DNA for the CDR3: TGTGCCAGCAGTTCCGACACAGGCGAGCAGTACTTC. As protein: CASSSDTGEQYF.

This sequence joins TRBV9 and TRBJ2-1, with D perhaps being TRBD1 or TRBD2 (6 bases each). Germline V gene data show CDR1 as SGDLS and CDR2 as YYNGEE. CDR3 length equals 14 residues. Trimming cost V 0 bases and J 6 bases, with 10 bases left between them. The CDR3 bases are TGTGCCAGCAGCGTAGGGGGGGCAGCCAATGAGCAGTTCTTC. Translated, it gives CASSVGGAANEQFF.

This clonotype was seen a handful of times. The chain employs TRBV20-1 and TRBJ1-5; D perhaps matches TRBD1 (5 bases). The CDR3 runs to 13 residues. Looked up from germline, CDR1 is DFQATT and CDR2 is SNEGSKA (reference sequence). Trimming took 6 bases from V and 3 from J, leaving 12 bases between them. This CDR3 reads CSAKRQINQPQHF. CDR3 in DNA: TGCAGTGCGAAGCGACAGATCAATCAGCCCCAGCATTTT.